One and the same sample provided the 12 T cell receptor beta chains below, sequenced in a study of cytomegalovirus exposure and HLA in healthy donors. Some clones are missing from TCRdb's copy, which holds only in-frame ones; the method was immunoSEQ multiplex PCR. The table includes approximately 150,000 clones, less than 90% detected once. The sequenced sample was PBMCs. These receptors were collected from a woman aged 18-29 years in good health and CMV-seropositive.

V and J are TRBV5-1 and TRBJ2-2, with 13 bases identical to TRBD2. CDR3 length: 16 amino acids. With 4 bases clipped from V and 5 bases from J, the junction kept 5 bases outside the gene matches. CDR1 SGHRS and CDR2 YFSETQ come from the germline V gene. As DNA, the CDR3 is TGCGCCAGCAGCCTGGGGACTAGCGGGATGACCGGGGAGCTGTTTTTT. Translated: CASSLGTSGMTGELFF.

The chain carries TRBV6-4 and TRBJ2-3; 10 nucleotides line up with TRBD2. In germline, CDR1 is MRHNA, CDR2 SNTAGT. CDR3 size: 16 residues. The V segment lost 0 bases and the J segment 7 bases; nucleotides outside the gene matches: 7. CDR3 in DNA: TGTGCCAGCAGTGACTCCAGTCTAGCGGGAGTGAATACGCAGTATTTT. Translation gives CASSDSSLAGVNTQYF.

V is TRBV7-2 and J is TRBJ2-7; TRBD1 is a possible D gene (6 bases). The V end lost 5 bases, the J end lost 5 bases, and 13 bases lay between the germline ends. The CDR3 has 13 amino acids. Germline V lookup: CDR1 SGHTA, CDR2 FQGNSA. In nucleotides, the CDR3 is TGTGCCAGCAGCGTAAACAGGGCCCACGAGCAGTACTTC. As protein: CASSVNRAHEQYF.

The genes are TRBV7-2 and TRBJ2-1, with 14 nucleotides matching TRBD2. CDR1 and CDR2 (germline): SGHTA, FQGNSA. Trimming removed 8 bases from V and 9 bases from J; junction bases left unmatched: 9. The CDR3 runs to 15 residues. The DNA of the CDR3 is TGTGCCAGCCGGGGACTAGCGGGAGTTAGGGGTGAGCAGTTCTTC. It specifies CASRGLAGVRGEQFF.

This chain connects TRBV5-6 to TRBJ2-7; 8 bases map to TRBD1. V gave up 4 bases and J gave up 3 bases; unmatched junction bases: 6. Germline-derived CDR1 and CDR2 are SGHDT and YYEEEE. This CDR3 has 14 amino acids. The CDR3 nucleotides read TGTGCCAGCAGCCTCGGGACAGGCCTCTACGAGCAGTACTTC. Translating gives CASSLGTGLYEQYF. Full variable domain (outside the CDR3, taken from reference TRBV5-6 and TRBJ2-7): DAGVTQSPTHLIKTRGQQVTLRCSPKSGHDTVSWYQQALGQGPQFIFQYYEEEERQRGNFPDRFSGHQFPNYSSELNVNALLLGDSALYLCASSLGTGLYEQYFGPGTRLTVT.

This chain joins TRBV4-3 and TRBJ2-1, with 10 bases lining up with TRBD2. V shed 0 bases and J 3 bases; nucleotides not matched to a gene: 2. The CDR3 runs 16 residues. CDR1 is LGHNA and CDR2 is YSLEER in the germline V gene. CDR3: CASSQEPSGSYNEQFF. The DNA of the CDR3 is TGCGCCAGCAGCCAAGAGCCTAGCGGGAGCTACAATGAGCAGTTCTTC.

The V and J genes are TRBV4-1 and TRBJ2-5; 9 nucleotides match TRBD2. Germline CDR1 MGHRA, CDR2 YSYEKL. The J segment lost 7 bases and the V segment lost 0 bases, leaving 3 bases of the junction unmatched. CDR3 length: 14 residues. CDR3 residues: CASSQDPLAGTQYF. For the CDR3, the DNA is TGCGCCAGCAGCCAAGATCCACTAGCGGGGACCCAGTACTTC.

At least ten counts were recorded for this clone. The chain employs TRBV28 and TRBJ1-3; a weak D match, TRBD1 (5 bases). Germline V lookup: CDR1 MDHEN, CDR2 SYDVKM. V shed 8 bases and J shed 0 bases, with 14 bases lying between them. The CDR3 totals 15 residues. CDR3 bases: TGTGCCAGCGGGGGGAGTGGGCGCTCTGGAAACACCATATATTTT. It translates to CASGGSGRSGNTIYF. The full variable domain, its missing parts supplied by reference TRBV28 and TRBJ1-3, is DVKVTQSSRYLVKRTGEKVFLECVQDMDHENMFWYRQDPGLGLRLIYFSYDVKMKEKGDIPEGYSVSREKKERFSLILESASTNQTSMYLCASGGSGRSGNTIYFGEGSWLTVV.

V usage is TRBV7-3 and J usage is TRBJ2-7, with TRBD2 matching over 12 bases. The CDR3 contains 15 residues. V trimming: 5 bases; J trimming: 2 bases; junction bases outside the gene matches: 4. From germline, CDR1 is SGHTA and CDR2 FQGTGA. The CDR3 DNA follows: TGTGCCAGCAGCCTCACTAGCGGGGGGACCTACGAGCAGTACTTC. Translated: CASSLTSGGTYEQYF.

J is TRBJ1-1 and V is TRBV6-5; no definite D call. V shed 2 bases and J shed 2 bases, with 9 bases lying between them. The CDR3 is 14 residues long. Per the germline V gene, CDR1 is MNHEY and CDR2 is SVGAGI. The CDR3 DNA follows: TGTGCCAGCAGTTACAGGAGATTTAACACTGAAGCTTTCTTT. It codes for CASSYRRFNTEAFF.

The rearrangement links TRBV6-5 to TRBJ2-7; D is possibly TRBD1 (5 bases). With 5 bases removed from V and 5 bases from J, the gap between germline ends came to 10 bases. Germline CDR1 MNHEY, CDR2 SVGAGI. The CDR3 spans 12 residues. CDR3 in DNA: TGTGCCAGCAGTCTTCAGGGTAACGAGCAGTACTTC. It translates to CASSLQGNEQYF.

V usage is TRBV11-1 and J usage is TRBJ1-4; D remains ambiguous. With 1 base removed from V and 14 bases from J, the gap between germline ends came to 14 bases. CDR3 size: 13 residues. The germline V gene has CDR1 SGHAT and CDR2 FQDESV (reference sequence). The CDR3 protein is CASSLGSGENLFF. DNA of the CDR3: TGTGCCAGCAGCTTAGGGTCTGGGGAGAACCTGTTTTTT.